The source of this T cell receptor (beta chain) is a study of glioma-infiltrating T cells. The study's findings and limits: Tissue and blood shared very few CDR3 sequences. Gliomas, especially low-grade, showed above-expected tissue-blood divergence; non-neoplastic patients showed below.

There are many counts of this clonotype. Antigen unknown. After removal of 5 bases from V and 0 bases from J, the junction contained 9 bases not matched to a gene. The CDR3 sequence is 15 residues long. The germline V gene encodes CDR1 DFQATT and CDR2 SNEGSKA (reference sequence). Using RNA template, CDR3s of TCR alpha and beta were amplified with iRepertoire arm-PCR. Tissue mRNA or PBMC total RNA, roughly 100-400 ng, went into one-step reverse transcription and amplification. TCRdb used MiXCR to reprocess the multiplex PCR reads, holding one entry per CDR3 protein. The table shows roughly 120,000 distinct CDR3 sequences, with less than 30% occurring only once.

The clonotype was recovered from a human donor with low-grade glioma or glioblastoma, undergoing nonglioma brain surgery, or in good health (not recorded which). Sequenced sample: glioma tissue, nonneoplastic brain tissue, or PBMCs (not recorded which). The chain joins TRBV20-1 to TRBJ2-7; 8 bases align to TRBD2. For the CDR3, the DNA is TGCAGTGCTTCTGGTAGCGGGATGAACTCCTACGAGCAGTACTTC. This translates into CSASGSGMNSYEQYF.